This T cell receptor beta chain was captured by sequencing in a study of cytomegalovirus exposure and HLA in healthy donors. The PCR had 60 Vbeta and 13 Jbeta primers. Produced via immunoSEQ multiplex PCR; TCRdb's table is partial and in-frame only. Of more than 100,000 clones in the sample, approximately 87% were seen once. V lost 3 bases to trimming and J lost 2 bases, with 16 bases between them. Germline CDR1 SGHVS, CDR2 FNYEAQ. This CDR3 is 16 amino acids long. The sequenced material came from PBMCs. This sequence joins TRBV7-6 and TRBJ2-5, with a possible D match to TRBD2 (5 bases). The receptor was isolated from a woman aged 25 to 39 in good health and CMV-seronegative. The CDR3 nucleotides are TGTGCCAGCAGCTTGGAGGCCCCGTCTGGGCAAGAGACCCAGTACTTC. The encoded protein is CASSLEAPSGQETQYF.